This TCR beta chain stems from a study of CD8+CD57+ T cells in acquired aplastic anemia. Selection for sequencing was limited to patients who had shown CD8+CD57+ cell expansion by flow cytometry. All patients had severe acquired aplastic anemia. CDR3 size: 13 residues. J gave up 7 bases and V 4 bases, and 7 bases lay outside the gene matches. Looked up from germline, CDR1 is SQVTM and CDR2 is ANQGSEA. The TCR beta profiling, which covered VDJ combination and CDR3 sequence, was carried out using genomic DNA as the template. Each CDR3 protein is one row after TCRdb ran MiXCR on the reads. The sample records fewer than 200,000 distinct CDR3 sequences, around 48% being singletons.

The sequencing input was sorted CD4+, CD8+, or CD8+CD57+ T cells (not recorded which) from PBMCs. The chain recombines TRBV29-1 with TRBJ1-2; 9 positions agree with TRBD1. The receptor's source is a human donor with aplastic anemia. CDR3 sequence (DNA): TGCAGCGTTGTTAGGGGGACAGGGTTTGGCTACACCTTC. Protein sequence: CSVVRGTGFGYTF.